This TCR beta chain originates from a study of shared clonotypes between healthy human individuals. Regarding the study as a whole: Limited genetic and exposure-history diversity came from having few donors.

As regards this clone: Its matching antigen is unknown.

Produced via immunoSEQ multiplex PCR; TCRdb's table is partial and in-frame only. The table records some 2,000,000 clones, roughly 96% of them present only once. Input material: naive CD4+ T cells sorted from blood. The sample's subset: CD45RA+ positively selected. The TCR originated in a young man in good health.

CDR3: CASSPQGREGTDTQYF. In DNA form, the CDR3 reads TGTGCCAGCAGCCCTCAAGGGCGGGAGGGCACAGATACGCAGTATTTT. The chain recombines TRBV5-4 with TRBJ2-3; 8 nucleotides agree with TRBD2. This CDR3 spans 16 amino acids. V dropped 4 bases and J dropped 1; count of bases not matched to a gene: 8. Germline lookup yields CDR1 SGHNT and CDR2 YYREEE (reference sequence).